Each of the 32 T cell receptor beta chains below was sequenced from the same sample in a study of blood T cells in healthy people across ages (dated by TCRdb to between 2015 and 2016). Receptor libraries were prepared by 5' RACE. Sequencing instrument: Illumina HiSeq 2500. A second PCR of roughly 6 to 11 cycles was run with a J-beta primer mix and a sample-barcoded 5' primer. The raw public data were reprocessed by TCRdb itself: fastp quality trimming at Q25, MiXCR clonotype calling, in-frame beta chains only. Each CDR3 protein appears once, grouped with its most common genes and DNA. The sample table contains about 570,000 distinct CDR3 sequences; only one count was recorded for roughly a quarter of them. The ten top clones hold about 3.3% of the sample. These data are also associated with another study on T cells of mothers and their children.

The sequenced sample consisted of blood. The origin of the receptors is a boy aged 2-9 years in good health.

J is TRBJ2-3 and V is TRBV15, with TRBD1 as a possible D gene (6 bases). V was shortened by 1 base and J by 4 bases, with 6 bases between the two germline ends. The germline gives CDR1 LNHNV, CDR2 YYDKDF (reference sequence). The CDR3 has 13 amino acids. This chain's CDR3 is CATSRAGADTQYF. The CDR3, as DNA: TGTGCCACCAGCAGAGCAGGGGCAGATACGCAGTATTTT.

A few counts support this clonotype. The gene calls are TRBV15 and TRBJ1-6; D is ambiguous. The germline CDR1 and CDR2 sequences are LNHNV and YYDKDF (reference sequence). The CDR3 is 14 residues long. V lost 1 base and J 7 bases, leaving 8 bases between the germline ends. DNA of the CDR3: TGTGCCACCAGCAGAGCCGGTGCGAATTCACCCCTCCACTTT. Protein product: CATSRAGANSPLHF.

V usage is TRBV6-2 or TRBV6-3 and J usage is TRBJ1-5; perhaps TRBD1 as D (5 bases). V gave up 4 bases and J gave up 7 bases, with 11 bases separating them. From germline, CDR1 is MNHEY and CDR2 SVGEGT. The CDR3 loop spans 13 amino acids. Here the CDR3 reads CASSSGVEQPQHF. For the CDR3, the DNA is TGTGCCAGCAGTTCGGGGGTGGAGCAGCCCCAGCATTTT.

Written as DNA, the CDR3 is TGCGCCAGCAGCCGCCTGACAGCGAACTATGGCTACACCTTC. Translated: CASSRLTANYGYTF. The rearrangement joins TRBV4-1 to TRBJ1-2; D is possibly TRBD1 (5 bases). V shed 4 bases and J shed 2 bases, with 11 bases lying between them. The length of the CDR3 is 14 residues. Germline V gives CDR1 MGHRA, CDR2 YSYEKL.

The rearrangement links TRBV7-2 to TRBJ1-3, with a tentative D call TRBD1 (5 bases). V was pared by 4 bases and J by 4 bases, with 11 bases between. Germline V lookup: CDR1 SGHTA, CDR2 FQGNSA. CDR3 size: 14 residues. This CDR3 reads CASSYGGTGNTIYF. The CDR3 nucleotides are TGTGCCAGCAGCTACGGGGGTACAGGAAACACCATATATTTT.

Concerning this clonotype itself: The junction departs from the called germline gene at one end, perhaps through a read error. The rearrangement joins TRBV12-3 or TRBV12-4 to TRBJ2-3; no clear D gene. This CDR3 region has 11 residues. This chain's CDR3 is CVSSLGPMEYF. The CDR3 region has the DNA TGTGTCAGCAGCCTCGGACCGATGGAGTATTTT.

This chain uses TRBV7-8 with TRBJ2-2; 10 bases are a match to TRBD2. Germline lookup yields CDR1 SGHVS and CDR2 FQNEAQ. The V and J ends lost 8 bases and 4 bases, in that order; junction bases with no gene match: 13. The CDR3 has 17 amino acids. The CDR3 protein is CASPPPLAGVGTGELFF. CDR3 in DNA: TGTGCCAGCCCTCCCCCCCTAGCGGGAGTGGGCACCGGGGAGCTGTTTTTT.

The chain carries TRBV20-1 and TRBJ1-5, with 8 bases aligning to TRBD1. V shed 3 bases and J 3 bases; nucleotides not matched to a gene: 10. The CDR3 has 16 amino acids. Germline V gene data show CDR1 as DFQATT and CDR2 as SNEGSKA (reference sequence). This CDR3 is CSARRPATGVNQPQHF. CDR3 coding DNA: TGCAGTGCTAGGAGACCCGCGACAGGGGTCAATCAGCCCCAGCATTTT.

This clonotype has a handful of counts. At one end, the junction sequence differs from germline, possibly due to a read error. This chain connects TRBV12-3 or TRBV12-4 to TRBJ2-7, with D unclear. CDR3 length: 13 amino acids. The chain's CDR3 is CVSSLEALHEQYF. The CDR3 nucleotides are TGTGTCAGCAGTTTAGAGGCCCTACACGAGCAGTACTTC.

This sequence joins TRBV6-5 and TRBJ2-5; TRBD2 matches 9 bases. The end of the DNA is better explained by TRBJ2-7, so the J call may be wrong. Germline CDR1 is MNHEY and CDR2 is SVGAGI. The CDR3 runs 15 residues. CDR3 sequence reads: CASSRIAGALYEQYF. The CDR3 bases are TGTGCCAGCAGCCGCATAGCGGGAGCCCTATACGAGCAGTACTTC.

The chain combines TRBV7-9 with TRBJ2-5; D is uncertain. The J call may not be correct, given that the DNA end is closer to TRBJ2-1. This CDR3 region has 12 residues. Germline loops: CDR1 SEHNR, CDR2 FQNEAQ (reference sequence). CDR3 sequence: CASITWDNEQFF. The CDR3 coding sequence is TGTGCCAGCATTACATGGGACAATGAGCAGTTCTTC.

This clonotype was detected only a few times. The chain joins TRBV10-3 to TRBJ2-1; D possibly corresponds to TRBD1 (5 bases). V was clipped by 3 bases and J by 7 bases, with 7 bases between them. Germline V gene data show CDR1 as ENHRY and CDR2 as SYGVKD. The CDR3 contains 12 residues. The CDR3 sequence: CAISDRGNEQFF. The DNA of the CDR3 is TGTGCCATCAGTGATAGGGGTAATGAGCAGTTCTTC.

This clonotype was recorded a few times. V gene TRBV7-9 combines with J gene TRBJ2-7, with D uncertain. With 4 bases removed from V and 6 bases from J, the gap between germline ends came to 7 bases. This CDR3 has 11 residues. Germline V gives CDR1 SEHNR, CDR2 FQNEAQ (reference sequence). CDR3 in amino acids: CASSSLVEQYF. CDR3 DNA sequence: TGTGCCAGCAGCTCCCTGGTCGAGCAGTACTTC.

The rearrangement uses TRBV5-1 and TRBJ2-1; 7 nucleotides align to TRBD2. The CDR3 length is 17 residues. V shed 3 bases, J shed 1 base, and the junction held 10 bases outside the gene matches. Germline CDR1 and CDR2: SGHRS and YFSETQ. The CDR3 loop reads CASSWGGLGFSYNEQFF. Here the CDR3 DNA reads TGCGCCAGCAGCTGGGGGGGGTTGGGGTTTTCCTACAATGAGCAGTTCTTC. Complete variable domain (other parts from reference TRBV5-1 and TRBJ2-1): KAGVTQTPRYLIKTRGQQVTLSCSPISGHRSVSWYQQTPGQGLQFLFEYFSETQRNKGNFPGRFSGRQFSNSRSEMNVSTLELGDSALYLCASSWGGLGFSYNEQFFGPGTRLTVL.

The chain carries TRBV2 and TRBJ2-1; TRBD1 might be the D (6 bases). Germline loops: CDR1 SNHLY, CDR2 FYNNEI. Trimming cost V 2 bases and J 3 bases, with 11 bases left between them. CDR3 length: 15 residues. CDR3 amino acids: CASSELGAGYNEQFF. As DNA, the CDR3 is TGTGCCAGCAGTGAACTGGGGGCTGGCTACAATGAGCAGTTCTTC.

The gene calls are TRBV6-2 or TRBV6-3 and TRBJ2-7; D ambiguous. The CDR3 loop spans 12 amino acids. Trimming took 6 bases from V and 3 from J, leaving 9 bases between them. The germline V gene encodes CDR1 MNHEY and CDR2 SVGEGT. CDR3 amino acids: CASSQGYYEQYF. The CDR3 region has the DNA TGTGCCAGCAGCCAAGGCTACTACGAGCAGTACTTC.

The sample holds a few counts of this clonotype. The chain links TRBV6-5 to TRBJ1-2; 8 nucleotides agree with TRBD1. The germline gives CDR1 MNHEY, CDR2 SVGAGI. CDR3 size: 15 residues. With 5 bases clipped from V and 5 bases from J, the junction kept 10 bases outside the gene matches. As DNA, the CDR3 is TGTGCCAGCAGTGATCGGGACAGGCCGAAGTATGGCTACACCTTC. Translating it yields CASSDRDRPKYGYTF.

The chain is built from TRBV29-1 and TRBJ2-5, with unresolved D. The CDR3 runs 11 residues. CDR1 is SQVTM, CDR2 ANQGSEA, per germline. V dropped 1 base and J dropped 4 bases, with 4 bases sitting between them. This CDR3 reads CSVEGSETQYF. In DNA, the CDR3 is TGCAGCGTTGAAGGGTCAGAGACCCAGTACTTC.

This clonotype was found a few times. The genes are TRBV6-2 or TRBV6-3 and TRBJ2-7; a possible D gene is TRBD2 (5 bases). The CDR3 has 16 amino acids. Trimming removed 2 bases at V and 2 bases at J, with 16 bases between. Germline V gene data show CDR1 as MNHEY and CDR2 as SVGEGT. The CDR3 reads CASSYVGPFGTYEQYF. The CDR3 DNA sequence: TGTGCCAGCAGTTACGTCGGGCCCTTCGGGACCTACGAGCAGTACTTC.

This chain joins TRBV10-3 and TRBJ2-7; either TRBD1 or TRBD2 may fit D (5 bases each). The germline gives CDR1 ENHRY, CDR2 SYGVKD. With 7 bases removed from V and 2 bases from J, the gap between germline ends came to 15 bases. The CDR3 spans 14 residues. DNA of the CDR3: TGTGCCATCATGGGAGCAGGGTCTACCTACGAGCAGTACTTC. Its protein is CAIMGAGSTYEQYF.

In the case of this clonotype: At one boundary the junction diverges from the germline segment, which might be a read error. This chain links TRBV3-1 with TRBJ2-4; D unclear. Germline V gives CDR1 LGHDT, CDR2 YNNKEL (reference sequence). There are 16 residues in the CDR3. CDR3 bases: TGTGCCGGCAGCCATATGGGTCTATTAGCCAAAAACATTCAGTACTTC. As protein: CAGSHMGLLAKNIQYF.

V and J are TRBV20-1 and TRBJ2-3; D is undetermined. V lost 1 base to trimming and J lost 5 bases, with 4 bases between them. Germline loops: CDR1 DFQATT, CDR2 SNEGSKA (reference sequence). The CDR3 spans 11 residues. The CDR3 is CSARAGDTQYF. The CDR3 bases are TGCAGTGCTAGAGCCGGAGATACGCAGTATTTT.

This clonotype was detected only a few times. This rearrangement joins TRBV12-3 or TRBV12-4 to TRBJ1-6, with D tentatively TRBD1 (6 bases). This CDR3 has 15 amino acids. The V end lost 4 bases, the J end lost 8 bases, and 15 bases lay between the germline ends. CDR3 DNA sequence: TGTGCCAGCAGTTCACAGGGTAGCGGGTATTCACCCCTCCACTTT. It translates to CASSSQGSGYSPLHF.

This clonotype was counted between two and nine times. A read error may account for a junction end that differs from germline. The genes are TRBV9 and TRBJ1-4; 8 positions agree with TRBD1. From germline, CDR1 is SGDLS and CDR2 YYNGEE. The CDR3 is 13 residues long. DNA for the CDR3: TGTGCCAGCAGCCCCCACCCGAGGGGGGGACAGGTTTTT. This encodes CASSPHPRGGQVF.

The CDR3 here is CASSQDRDRRGIEQYF. The CDR3 DNA follows: TGCGCCAGCAGCCAAGATAGGGACAGGAGAGGTATCGAGCAGTACTTC. The gene calls are TRBV4-3 and TRBJ2-1, with TRBD1 matching over 8 bases. TRBJ2-7 explains the end of the DNA better; the J call may be wrong. This CDR3 comprises 16 residues. The germline gives CDR1 LGHNA, CDR2 YSLEER.

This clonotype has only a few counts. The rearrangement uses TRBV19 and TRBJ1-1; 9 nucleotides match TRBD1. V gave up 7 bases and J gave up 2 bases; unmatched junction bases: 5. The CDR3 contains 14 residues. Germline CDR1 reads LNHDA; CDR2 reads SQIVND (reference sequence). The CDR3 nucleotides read TGTGCCAGTACGGTACAGGGGGCAAACACTGAAGCTTTCTTT. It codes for CASTVQGANTEAFF.

The CDR3 here is CASSLEVLYGYTF. CDR3 in DNA: TGTGCCAGCAGCTTAGAGGTCCTCTATGGCTACACCTTC. The rearrangement links TRBV7-9 to TRBJ1-2; D is ambiguous. CDR1 and CDR2 from the germline V gene are SEHNR and FQNEAQ (reference sequence). The CDR3 contains 13 residues. The V end was cut by 1 base, the J end by 4 bases, with 7 bases between.

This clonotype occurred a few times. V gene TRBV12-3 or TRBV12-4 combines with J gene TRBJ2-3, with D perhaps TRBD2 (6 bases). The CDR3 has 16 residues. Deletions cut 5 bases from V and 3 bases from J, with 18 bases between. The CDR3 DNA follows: TGTGCCAGCAGTCAAGGGCGTTCGGGAGTGACAGATACGCAGTATTTT. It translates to CASSQGRSGVTDTQYF.

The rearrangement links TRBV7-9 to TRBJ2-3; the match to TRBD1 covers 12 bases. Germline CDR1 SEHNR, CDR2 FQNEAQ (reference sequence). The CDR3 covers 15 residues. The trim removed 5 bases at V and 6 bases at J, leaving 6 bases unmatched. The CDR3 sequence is CASSQGQGALDTQYF. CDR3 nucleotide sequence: TGTGCCAGCAGCCAGGGACAGGGGGCTCTGGATACGCAGTATTTT.

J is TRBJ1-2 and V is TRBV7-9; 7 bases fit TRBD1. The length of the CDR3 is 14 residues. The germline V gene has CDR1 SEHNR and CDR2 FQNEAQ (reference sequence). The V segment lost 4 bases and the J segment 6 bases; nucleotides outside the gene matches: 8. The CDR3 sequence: CASSSWTGLDGYTF. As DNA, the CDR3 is TGTGCCAGCAGCTCCTGGACAGGATTGGATGGCTACACCTTC.

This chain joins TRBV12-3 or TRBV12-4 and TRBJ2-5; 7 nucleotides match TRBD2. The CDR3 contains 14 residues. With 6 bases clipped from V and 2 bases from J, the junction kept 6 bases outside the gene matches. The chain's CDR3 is CASRSVAGQETQYF. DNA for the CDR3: TGTGCCAGCAGGTCCGTAGCGGGTCAAGAGACCCAGTACTTC.

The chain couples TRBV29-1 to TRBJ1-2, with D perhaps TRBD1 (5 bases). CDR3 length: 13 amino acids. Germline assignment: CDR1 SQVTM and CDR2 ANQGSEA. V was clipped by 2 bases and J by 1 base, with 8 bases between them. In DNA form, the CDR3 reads TGCAGCGTTGAATCTGACAGTAACTATGGCTACACCTTC. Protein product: CSVESDSNYGYTF.